This T cell receptor beta chain was found in a study of cytomegalovirus exposure and HLA in healthy donors. Points from the study as a whole: A classifier reportedly called cytomegalovirus status with high sensitivity and specificity.

Some clones are missing from TCRdb's copy, which holds only in-frame ones; the method was immunoSEQ multiplex PCR. The table has 150,000 to 170,000 clones, 85% to 90% seen once; the top ten hold 2.1%. Comment on this clone: Its cognate antigen is unknown.

Trimming stripped 5 bases from V and 1 base from J, with 12 bases between. The CDR3 contains 13 residues. CDR1 and CDR2 from the germline V gene are SQVTM and ANQGSEA. The V gene is TRBV29-1, the J gene TRBJ2-7; tentatively, D is TRBD1 (6 bases). The source is a human donor in good health. The specimen sequenced was PBMCs. The CDR3 spells CSVTGSPSYEQYF. CDR3 nucleotides: TGCAGCGTTACAGGGTCACCTTCCTACGAGCAGTACTTC.